This T cell receptor (beta chain) originates from a study of cytomegalovirus exposure and HLA in healthy donors. The study's findings and limits: An analysis that was carried out later associated approximately 17,000 TCR beta sequences with HLA alleles at 0.05 false discovery rate.

In the PCR, 60 Vbeta and 13 Jbeta primers were used. The assay was immunoSEQ multiplex PCR, and TCRdb's table has in-frame clones only and misses some. The sample totals about 160,000 clones. A remark on this clone: Its antigen is not identified.

Looked up from germline, CDR1 is MNHEY and CDR2 is SVGAGI. Trimming shortened V by 6 bases and J by 4 bases, and 12 bases separated the two germline ends. The CDR3 length is 13 residues. This TCR was recovered from a woman in her 50s in good health and CMV-seronegative. The chain recombines TRBV6-5 with TRBJ1-2, with D tentatively TRBD1 (5 bases). Sequenced input: PBMCs. CDR3 amino acids: CASRPQGGYGYTF. The CDR3 bases are TGTGCCAGCAGACCCCAGGGAGGCTATGGCTACACCTTC.